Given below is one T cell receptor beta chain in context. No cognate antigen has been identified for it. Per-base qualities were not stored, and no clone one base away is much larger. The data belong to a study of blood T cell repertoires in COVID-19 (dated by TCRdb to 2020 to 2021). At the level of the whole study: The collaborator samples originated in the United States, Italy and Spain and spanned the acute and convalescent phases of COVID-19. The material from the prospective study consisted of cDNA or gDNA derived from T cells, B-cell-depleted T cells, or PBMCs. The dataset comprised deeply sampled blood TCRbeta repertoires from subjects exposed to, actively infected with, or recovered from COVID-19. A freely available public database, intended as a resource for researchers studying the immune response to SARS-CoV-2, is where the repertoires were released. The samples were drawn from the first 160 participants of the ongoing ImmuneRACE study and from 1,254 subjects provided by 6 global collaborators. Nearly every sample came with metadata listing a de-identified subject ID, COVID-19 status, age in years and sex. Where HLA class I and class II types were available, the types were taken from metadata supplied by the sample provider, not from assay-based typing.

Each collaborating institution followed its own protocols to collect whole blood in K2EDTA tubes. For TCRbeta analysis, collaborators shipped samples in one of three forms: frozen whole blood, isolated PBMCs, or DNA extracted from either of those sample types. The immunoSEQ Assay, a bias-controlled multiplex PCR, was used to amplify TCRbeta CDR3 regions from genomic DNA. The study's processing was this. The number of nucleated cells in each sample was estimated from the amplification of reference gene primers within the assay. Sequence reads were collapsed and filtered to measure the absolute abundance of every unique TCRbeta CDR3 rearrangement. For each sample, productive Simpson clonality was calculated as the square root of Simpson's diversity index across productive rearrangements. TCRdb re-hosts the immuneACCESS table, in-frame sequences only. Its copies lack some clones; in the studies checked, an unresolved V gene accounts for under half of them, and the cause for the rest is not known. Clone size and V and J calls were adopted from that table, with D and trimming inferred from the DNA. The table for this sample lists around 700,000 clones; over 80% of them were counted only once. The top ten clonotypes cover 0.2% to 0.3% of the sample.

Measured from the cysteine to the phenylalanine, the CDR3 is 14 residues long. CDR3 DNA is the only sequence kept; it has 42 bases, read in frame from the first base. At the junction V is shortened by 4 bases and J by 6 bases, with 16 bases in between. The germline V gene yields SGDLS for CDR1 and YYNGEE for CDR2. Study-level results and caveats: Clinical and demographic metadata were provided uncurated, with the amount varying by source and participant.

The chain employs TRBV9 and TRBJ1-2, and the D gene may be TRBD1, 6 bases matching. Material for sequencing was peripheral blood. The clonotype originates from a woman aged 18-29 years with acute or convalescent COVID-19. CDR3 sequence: CASSPTGLLNGYTF. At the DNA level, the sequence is TGTGCCAGCAGCCCAACAGGGCTTCTGAATGGCTACACCTTC.